What follows are 5 T cell receptor beta chains derived from one specimen sequenced in a study of blood T cell repertoires in COVID-19. This table comes from immunoSEQ multiplex PCR, and its TCRdb copy is limited to in-frame clones, with some not included. The data show around 300,000 clones, with more than 70% seen just once and 2.5% to 3% held by the top ten. The sample was peripheral blood. These receptors all stem from a man between 25 and 39 years old with active or convalescent COVID-19.

The chain couples TRBV7-3 to TRBJ1-1, with D maybe TRBD1 (5 bases). The germline CDR1 and CDR2 sequences are SGHTA and FQGTGA. V lost 2 bases and J 1 base, leaving 8 bases between the germline ends. The CDR3 has 14 residues. The CDR3 protein is CASSLGGENTEAFF. The CDR3 DNA reads TGTGCCAGCAGCTTAGGGGGGGAGAACACTGAAGCTTTCTTT.

This chain links TRBV7-9 with TRBJ1-1; D not certain. CDR3 length: 12 residues. Germline-derived CDR1 and CDR2 are SEHNR and FQNEAQ (reference sequence). V dropped 7 bases and J dropped 0 bases, with 6 bases sitting between them. The CDR3 DNA follows: TGTGCCAGCACTCTTCTGAACACTGAAGCTTTCTTT. As protein: CASTLLNTEAFF. The full variable domain, its missing parts supplied by reference TRBV7-9 and TRBJ1-1, is DTGVSQNPRHKITKRGQNVTFRCDPISEHNRLYWYRQTLGQGPEFLTYFQNEAQLEKSRLLSDRFSAERPKGSFSTLEIQRTEQGDSAMYLCASTLLNTEAFFGQGTRLTVV.

V usage is TRBV5-1 and J usage is TRBJ1-3, with unresolved D. Trimming removed 4 bases at V and 0 bases at J, with 17 bases between. This CDR3 spans 17 amino acids. The germline CDR1 and CDR2 sequences are SGHRS and YFSETQ. CDR3 DNA sequence: TGCGCCAGCAGCAAGACTTCCTTATGGAGCTCTGGAAACACCATATATTTT. Amino acid sequence: CASSKTSLWSSGNTIYF.

This chain connects TRBV5-1 to TRBJ2-1; 7 bases map to TRBD2. CDR1 SGHRS and CDR2 YFSETQ come from the germline V gene. The CDR3 is made up of 15 amino acids. The junction had 3 bases not matched to a gene; V was cut back by 3 bases and J by 0 bases. The CDR3 DNA reads as TGCGCCAGCAGCTCGCGGGGGAGCTCCTACAATGAGCAGTTCTTC. Protein sequence: CASSSRGSSYNEQFF. The complete variable domain, with remaining parts taken from reference TRBV5-1 and TRBJ2-1, reads KAGVTQTPRYLIKTRGQQVTLSCSPISGHRSVSWYQQTPGQGLQFLFEYFSETQRNKGNFPGRFSGRQFSNSRSEMNVSTLELGDSALYLCASSSRGSSYNEQFFGPGTRLTVL.

The CDR3 is CASSQAPQGVKTEAFF. In DNA form, the CDR3 reads TGCGCCAGCAGCCAAGCCCCGCAGGGTGTAAAGACTGAAGCTTTCTTT. V and J are TRBV4-3 and TRBJ1-1, with D possibly being TRBD1 (5 bases). The CDR3 contains 16 residues. V was trimmed by 1 base and J by 5 bases, leaving 17 bases between them. Germline V gene sequence: CDR1 LGHNA, CDR2 YSLEER.